Shown below are 12 T cell receptor beta chains from a single sample sequenced in a study of blood T cell repertoires in COVID-19. The data were produced by immunoSEQ multiplex PCR, yet TCRdb's version contains in-frame clones alone and is incomplete. Among some 300,000 clones listed, 89% were seen once. Sequenced input: PBMCs or T cells enriched from blood (not recorded which). The origin of the receptors is a woman in her thirties who had recovered from COVID-19.

This chain joins TRBV2 and TRBJ2-1; D is unclear. Germline CDR1 SNHLY, CDR2 FYNNEI. With 0 bases removed from V and 4 bases from J, the gap between germline ends came to 16 bases. The CDR3 totals 17 residues. The CDR3 here is CASSEALLGNPYNEQFF. The CDR3 coding sequence is TGTGCCAGCAGTGAAGCGCTTCTAGGTAACCCTTACAATGAGCAGTTCTTC.

The chain combines TRBV7-2 with TRBJ1-5; 11 bases agree with TRBD1. Germline-derived CDR1 and CDR2 are SGHTA and FQGNSA. The CDR3 is 15 residues long. The V segment lost 5 bases and the J segment 7 bases; nucleotides outside the gene matches: 7. CDR3 amino acids: CASSPRTGGRQPQHF. CDR3 in DNA: TGTGCCAGCAGCCCACGGACAGGGGGCCGCCAGCCCCAGCATTTT.

The chain employs TRBV6-5 and TRBJ1-2; no clear D. The CDR3 loop spans 13 amino acids. Trimming stripped 4 bases from V and 7 bases from J, with 13 bases between. Looked up from germline, CDR1 is MNHEY and CDR2 is SVGAGI. The CDR3 loop reads CASSSRAEGGYTF. CDR3 nucleotide sequence: TGTGCCAGCAGTTCCCGGGCCGAGGGTGGCTACACCTTC.

V usage is TRBV19 and J usage is TRBJ2-1, with 7 bases that match TRBD2. After removal of 3 bases from V and 6 bases from J, the junction contained 8 bases not matched to a gene. The germline CDR1 and CDR2 sequences are LNHDA and SQIVND (reference sequence). The CDR3 is 15 amino acids. CDR3 region: CASSITSGIINEQFF. DNA of the CDR3: TGTGCCAGTAGTATCACCAGCGGGATAATCAATGAGCAGTTCTTC.

The rearrangement uses TRBV19 and TRBJ2-1; TRBD2 matches 8 bases. Germline V gives CDR1 LNHDA, CDR2 SQIVND (reference sequence). V lost 0 bases, J lost 4 bases, and 8 bases stayed unmatched. The CDR3 contains 17 residues. For the CDR3, the DNA is TGTGCCAGTAGTATAGAAGGCACTAGCGGAGGATACAATGAGCAGTTCTTC. This sequence encodes CASSIEGTSGGYNEQFF.

Details on this clone: The same CDR3 also results from other DNA sequences found in this sample. This rearrangement joins TRBV18 to TRBJ2-5, with no clear D. From germline, CDR1 is KGHSH and CDR2 LQKENI. V gave up 1 base and J gave up 2 bases, with 8 bases separating them. This CDR3 comprises 14 residues. CDR3: CASSPLAEQETQYF. CDR3 nucleotide sequence: TGTGCCAGCTCACCACTCGCGGAGCAAGAGACCCAGTACTTC.

This chain joins TRBV29-1 and TRBJ1-1, with D unresolved. V was cut by 6 bases and J by 4 bases, with 18 bases left in between. The germline gives CDR1 SQVTM, CDR2 ANQGSEA. This CDR3 contains 14 residues. In DNA, the CDR3 is TGCAGCGTGGAGGAAATAGGGTCGAGCACTGAAGCTTTCTTT. Its protein product is CSVEEIGSSTEAFF.

V usage is TRBV11-2 and J usage is TRBJ2-7; 10 bases agree with TRBD1. J lost 5 bases, V lost 4 bases, and 5 bases had no gene match. This CDR3 comprises 14 residues. Per germline, CDR1 SGHAT and CDR2 FQNNGV. CDR3 region: CASSWGTGVDEQYF. CDR3 in DNA: TGTGCCAGCAGCTGGGGGACAGGGGTGGACGAGCAGTACTTC.

This clone was observed a single time. The rearrangement joins TRBV4-1 to TRBJ2-7; the match to TRBD2 covers 9 bases. Germline V CDR1 and CDR2: MGHRA, YSYEKL. This CDR3 has 16 amino acids. Trimming cost V 4 bases and J 0 bases; bases outside gene matches: 7. The CDR3 DNA reads TGCGCCAGCAGCCCCATGAGGACTAGCGCCTCCTACGAGCAGTACTTC. As protein: CASSPMRTSASYEQYF.

The chain employs TRBV5-6 and TRBJ1-1, with D perhaps matching TRBD1 (5 bases). With 2 bases removed from V and 0 bases from J, the gap between germline ends came to 11 bases. The CDR3 consists of 15 residues. Germline-derived CDR1 and CDR2 are SGHDT and YYEEEE. CDR3 nucleotides: TGTGCCAGCAGCTTTGACCCAGGGCTGAACACTGAAGCTTTCTTT. This sequence encodes CASSFDPGLNTEAFF.

J is TRBJ1-2 and V is TRBV30; 12 nucleotides agree with TRBD1. Germline-derived CDR1 and CDR2 are GTSNPN and SVGIG (reference sequence). The CDR3 has 15 residues. The J segment lost 2 bases and the V segment lost 4 bases, leaving 5 bases of the junction unmatched. The DNA for the CDR3 is TGTGCCTGGACAGCTGGGACAGGGGGCAACTATGGCTACACCTTC. Protein sequence: CAWTAGTGGNYGYTF.

The chain couples TRBV27 to TRBJ1-1, with D hard to call. The CDR3 contains 13 residues. The ends were cut back, 8 bases at V and 10 bases at J, with 20 bases in the middle. Germline CDR1 and CDR2: MNHEY and SMNVEV (reference sequence). CDR3 loop: CASYSWAALRAFF. In nucleotides, the CDR3 is TGTGCCAGCTATTCGTGGGCAGCTTTAAGAGCTTTCTTT.